This T cell receptor beta chain was recorded in a study of cytomegalovirus exposure and HLA in healthy donors. Profiled with immunoSEQ multiplex PCR; TCRdb holds only in-frame clones, not every one. Of about 120,000 clones in the sample, about 89% were seen once. The CDR3 is 16 amino acids. The germline CDR1 and CDR2 sequences are KGHSH and LQKENI. Deletions cut 5 bases from V and 0 bases from J, with 14 bases between. The sequence came from a woman under 30 in good health and CMV-seronegative. The sample comprised PBMCs. The chain employs TRBV18 and TRBJ1-3; D remains unclear. The CDR3 spells CASSTLGESSGNTIYF. The CDR3 DNA is TGTGCCAGCTCAACCCTCGGGGAGAGCTCTGGAAACACCATATATTTT. The whole variable domain, remainder taken from reference TRBV18 and TRBJ1-3, is NAGVMQNPRHLVRRRGQEARLRCSPMKGHSHVYWYRQLPEEGLKFMVYLQKENIIDESGMPKERFSAEFPKEGPSILRIQQVVRGDSAAYFCASSTLGESSGNTIYFGEGSWLTVV.